This passage covers 23 T cell receptor beta chains from one sample sequenced in a study of blood T cells in healthy people across ages (dated by TCRdb to about 2015). The library was obtained by 5' RACE. These reads were obtained on an Illumina HiSeq 2500. The second PCR ran for roughly 7 to 11 cycles and used a J-beta primer mix along with a sample-barcoded 5' primer. TCRdb's own reprocessing of the public reads used fastp at Q25 and MiXCR and kept productive beta chains. Each CDR3 protein gets just one entry, which takes the most common genes and DNA from the rows behind it. For this sample the table gives roughly 800,000 distinct CDR3 sequences, of which about three fifths were detected only once. The ten largest make up 20% to 25% of the sample. The sample consisted of blood. The receptor source for this set is a man aged 30 to 39 in good health.

This clonotype has only a few counts. The CDR3 bases are TGCAGCGTTGACTCATCGCTAGCGGGAGGATCGGATACGCAGTATTTT. Amino acid sequence: CSVDSSLAGGSDTQYF. This chain uses TRBV29-1 with TRBJ2-3, with 11 bases matching TRBD2. Germline V gene data show CDR1 as SQVTM and CDR2 as ANQGSEA. This CDR3 comprises 16 residues. J was trimmed by 6 bases and V by 3 bases; bases with no gene match: 11.

The V and J genes are TRBV7-2 and TRBJ2-1; 11 bases match TRBD2. This CDR3 has 15 amino acids. Trimming cost V 5 bases and J 7 bases; bases outside gene matches: 7. Germline assignment: CDR1 SGHTA and CDR2 FQGNSA. CDR3 region: CASSLTSGSGNEQFF. Written as DNA, the CDR3 is TGTGCCAGCAGCCTAACTAGCGGGAGTGGTAATGAGCAGTTCTTC.

The gene calls are TRBV12-3 or TRBV12-4 and TRBJ2-4; no definite D call. With the DNA end fitting TRBJ2-5 better, the J assignment may be wrong. The CDR3 sequence is 16 residues long. As DNA, the CDR3 is TGTGCCAGCAGTTTTCTGGTCAGGCCGTCGGAAGAGACCCAGTACTTC. Encoded protein: CASSFLVRPSEETQYF.

This chain connects TRBV27 to TRBJ1-2, with TRBD1 identical over 12 bases. V trimming: 10 bases; J trimming: 7 bases; junction bases outside the gene matches: 7. From germline, CDR1 is MNHEY and CDR2 SMNVEV (reference sequence). The CDR3 loop spans 13 amino acids. The CDR3 here is CAKPGTGGSGYTF. The CDR3 coding sequence is TGTGCCAAACCCGGGACAGGGGGCAGTGGCTACACCTTC.

The rearrangement links TRBV10-3 to TRBJ2-5, with 9 bases that match TRBD1. The CDR3 sequence is 14 residues long. Trimming took 9 bases from V and 5 from J; bases not matched to a gene: 10. CDR1 ENHRY and CDR2 SYGVKD come from the germline V gene. CDR3 sequence reads: CAISPGTGFETQYF. Here the CDR3 DNA reads TGTGCCATAAGTCCCGGGACAGGGTTCGAGACCCAGTACTTC.

V gene TRBV10-3 combines with J gene TRBJ2-4, with a tentative D call TRBD1 (6 bases). V was trimmed by 4 bases and J by 1 base, leaving 17 bases between them. The CDR3 runs to 17 residues. The germline V gene encodes CDR1 ENHRY and CDR2 SYGVKD. The CDR3 loop is CAISALLQGTAKNIQYF. CDR3 in DNA: TGTGCCATCAGTGCACTCCTACAGGGTACGGCCAAAAACATTCAGTACTTC.

The gene calls are TRBV20-1 and TRBJ2-4; perhaps TRBD1 as D (6 bases). Germline lookup yields CDR1 DFQATT and CDR2 SNEGSKA (reference sequence). Trimming took 6 bases from V and 13 from J, leaving 22 bases between them. CDR3 size: 13 residues. The CDR3: CSANRPGTSKQYF. The CDR3 DNA reads TGCAGTGCCAACAGACCCGGGACATCCAAGCAGTACTTC.

This chain links TRBV10-3 with TRBJ2-1; 10 bases line up with TRBD2. Germline CDR1 and CDR2: ENHRY and SYGVKD. The CDR3 has 12 amino acids. V trimming: 10 bases; J trimming: 8 bases; junction bases outside the gene matches: 5. This CDR3 is CATDSGRDEQFF. CDR3 sequence (DNA): TGTGCCACCGACAGCGGGAGGGATGAGCAGTTCTTC.

The V call is TRBV6-2 or TRBV6-3, the J call TRBJ2-5; D perhaps matches TRBD1 (5 bases). Judging by the DNA end, TRBJ2-7 fits better; the J call may be wrong. Germline CDR1 reads MNHEY; CDR2 reads SVGEGT. The CDR3 runs 13 residues. CDR3 protein: CASSFLQDYEQYF. CDR3 in DNA: TGTGCCAGCAGCTTTCTACAGGACTACGAGCAGTACTTC.

As concerns this clonotype: A read error is possible here, since a much larger clone lies one base away. The chain recombines TRBV4-1 with TRBJ2-7; no firm D call. The DNA end is more similar to TRBJ2-5, so the J call may be wrong. Per germline, CDR1 MGHRA and CDR2 YSYEKL. CDR3 length equals 12 residues. CDR3 DNA sequence: TGCGCCAGCAGCCAAGATCCGGAGACCCAGTACTTC. This codes for CASSQDPETQYF.

V usage is TRBV5-1 and J usage is TRBJ2-6; D ambiguous. This CDR3 has 17 amino acids. Germline V gives CDR1 SGHRS, CDR2 YFSETQ. Deletions cut 4 bases from V and 1 base from J, with 15 bases between. This CDR3 reads CASSPTTGGSGANVLTF. DNA of the CDR3: TGCGCCAGCAGCCCAACAACGGGCGGATCTGGGGCCAACGTCCTGACTTTC.

This clonotype was detected only once. The chain uses TRBV20-1 and TRBJ2-2; 10 bases are a match to TRBD2. The CDR3 sequence is 14 residues long. J was trimmed by 4 bases and V by 5 bases; bases with no gene match: 4. Germline V gene sequence: CDR1 DFQATT, CDR2 SNEGSKA (reference sequence). The CDR3 region is CSASSGSGTGELFF. In DNA form, the CDR3 reads TGCAGTGCTTCTAGCGGGAGCGGCACCGGGGAGCTGTTTTTT.

The rearrangement links TRBV7-2 to TRBJ2-2; the D call may be TRBD1 or TRBD2 (5 bases each). The germline V gene encodes CDR1 SGHTA and CDR2 FQGNSA. This CDR3 comprises 15 residues. V was pared by 3 bases and J by 5 bases, with 13 bases between. CDR3 DNA: TGTGCCAGCAGCTTGGCCGGGACCACGACCGGGGAGCTGTTTTTT. As protein: CASSLAGTTTGELFF.

V is TRBV10-3 and J is TRBJ1-2; perhaps TRBD1 as D (5 bases). V was pared by 0 bases and J by 2 bases, with 13 bases between. The length of the CDR3 is 16 residues. Germline V gives CDR1 ENHRY, CDR2 SYGVKD. The CDR3 here is CAISESWGLKNYGYTF. CDR3 sequence (DNA): TGTGCCATCAGTGAGTCGTGGGGACTTAAAAACTATGGCTACACCTTC.

The CDR3 region has the DNA TGTGCCAGCAGTGTCACTAGCGGATACACAGATACGCAGTATTTT. Its protein product is CASSVTSGYTDTQYF. V gene TRBV2 combines with J gene TRBJ2-3; TRBD2 matches 8 bases. Looked up from germline, CDR1 is SNHLY and CDR2 is FYNNEI. The junction had 5 bases not matched to a gene; V was cut back by 4 bases and J by 2 bases. CDR3 length equals 15 residues.

The rearrangement uses TRBV6-5 and TRBJ1-5; D is uncertain. V was cut by 2 bases and J by 0 bases, with 14 bases left in between. Germline lookup yields CDR1 MNHEY and CDR2 SVGAGI. The CDR3 totals 17 residues. The CDR3: CASSYKRPSNSNQPQHF. The DNA of the CDR3 is TGTGCCAGCAGTTACAAGAGACCCAGTAATAGCAATCAGCCCCAGCATTTT.

V gene TRBV7-6 combines with J gene TRBJ2-5; 10 bases are shared with TRBD2. V was clipped by 5 bases and J by 2 bases; unmatched bases: 5. Germline assignment: CDR1 SGHVS and CDR2 FNYEAQ. CDR3 length equals 15 residues. CDR3: CASSPLLAGQETQYF. In DNA, the CDR3 is TGTGCCAGCAGCCCCCTACTAGCGGGGCAAGAGACCCAGTACTTC. Full variable domain (rest looked up from reference TRBV7-6 and TRBJ2-5): GAGVSQSPRYKVTKRGQDVALRCDPISGHVSLYWYRQALGQGPEFLTYFNYEAQQDKSGLPNDRFSAERPEGSISTLTIQRTEQRDSAMYRCASSPLLAGQETQYFGPGTRLLVL.

The chain carries TRBV20-1 and TRBJ1-2; perhaps TRBD1 as D (5 bases). V shed 1 base and J shed 8 bases, with 17 bases lying between them. The CDR3 has 14 residues. Germline CDR1 reads DFQATT; CDR2 reads SNEGSKA (reference sequence). CDR3 in DNA: TGCAGTGCTAGAGGGGGGGTGACTGGGTCGGGCTACACCTTC. It is translated as CSARGGVTGSGYTF.

The chain is built from TRBV5-1 and TRBJ1-2; D not certain. CDR3 size: 13 residues. Germline CDR1 is SGHRS and CDR2 is YFSETQ. V gave up 0 bases and J gave up 7 bases, with 10 bases separating them. In DNA, the CDR3 is TGCGCCAGCAGCTTGGTTGGCAGCCCTGGCTACACCTTC. The encoded protein is CASSLVGSPGYTF.

The chain uses TRBV7-2 and TRBJ1-1; 9 bases line up with TRBD1. The CDR3 runs 15 residues. The germline V gene encodes CDR1 SGHTA and CDR2 FQGNSA. J gave up 4 bases and V 2 bases, and 5 bases lay outside the gene matches. The CDR3: CASSLSGQGFTEAFF. In nucleotides, the CDR3 is TGTGCCAGCAGCTTATCGGGACAGGGATTCACTGAAGCTTTCTTT.

In its sample, this clonotype was seen a few times. This sequence joins TRBV10-3 and TRBJ1-5, with D possibly being TRBD1 (5 bases). The CDR3 has 13 residues. The germline gives CDR1 ENHRY, CDR2 SYGVKD. V was pared by 10 bases and J by 0 bases, with 10 bases between. CDR3 bases: TGTGCCACCCAGGGAGATAGCAATCAGCCCCAGCATTTT. Its translation is CATQGDSNQPQHF.

This chain connects TRBV6-1 to TRBJ1-4; TRBD1 is a possible D gene (5 bases). V lost 7 bases and J 7 bases, leaving 19 bases between the germline ends. The CDR3 length is 15 residues. Germline V lookup: CDR1 MNHNS, CDR2 SASEGT. CDR3: CASTPASGTVEKLFF. DNA for the CDR3: TGTGCCAGCACCCCCGCCTCCGGGACGGTTGAAAAACTGTTTTTT.

This clonotype has just a few counts. V gene TRBV28 combines with J gene TRBJ2-1; D unclear. Germline-derived CDR1 and CDR2 are MDHEN and SYDVKM. This CDR3 contains 12 residues. With 6 bases removed from V and 9 bases from J, the gap between germline ends came to 12 bases. The CDR3 region has the DNA TGTGCCAGCAGGCCCGGCGGAACTGAGCAGTTCTTC. It translates to CASRPGGTEQFF.